These 7 T cell receptor beta chains were all obtained from the same sample, sequenced in a study of cytomegalovirus exposure and HLA in healthy donors. The primer mix had 60 Vbeta and 13 Jbeta primers. The repertoire was sequenced with immunoSEQ multiplex PCR; TCRdb's copy has only in-frame clones and lacks some. The sample carries roughly 120,000 clones, around three quarters recorded once. The specimen sequenced was PBMCs. The receptors originated from a woman between 25 and 40 years old in good health and CMV-seronegative.

The chain combines TRBV27 with TRBJ1-2; 7 positions match TRBD1. The ends lost 5 bases at V and 8 bases at J; junction bases unmatched: 8. Germline V gene sequence: CDR1 MNHEY, CDR2 SMNVEV (reference sequence). This CDR3 has 13 residues. CDR3 amino acids: CASSQRGLRGYTF. For the CDR3, the DNA is TGTGCCAGCAGTCAAAGGGGGCTAAGGGGCTACACCTTC.

The rearrangement joins TRBV7-7 to TRBJ2-5; TRBD2 matches 9 bases. Germline V lookup: CDR1 SSHAT, CDR2 FNYEAQ (reference sequence). The CDR3 loop spans 14 amino acids. CDR3 bases: TGTGCTAGCGGCGGCGGGGGGGCCGGAGAGACCCAGTACTTC. Protein sequence: CASGGGGAGETQYF.

This clone was recorded a few times. The V call is TRBV6-1, the J call TRBJ2-7; D possibly corresponds to TRBD2 (6 bases). Germline V gene sequence: CDR1 MNHNS, CDR2 SASEGT. Trimming took 3 bases from V and 1 from J, leaving 13 bases between them. The CDR3 extends over 15 amino acids. The CDR3 sequence: CASSEVAGTSYEQYF. CDR3 nucleotide sequence: TGTGCCAGCAGTGAGGTGGCAGGGACTTCCTACGAGCAGTACTTC.

The chain employs TRBV5-6 and TRBJ1-2; D remains ambiguous. With 1 base removed from V and 4 bases from J, the gap between germline ends came to 8 bases. CDR1 is SGHDT and CDR2 is YYEEEE in the germline V gene. The CDR3 runs 13 residues. CDR3 in DNA: TGTGCCAGCAGCTTGTCTGGGAGCTATGGCTACACCTTC. Residues: CASSLSGSYGYTF.

V usage is TRBV6-5 and J usage is TRBJ1-1; 8 nucleotides agree with TRBD1. CDR3 length equals 15 residues. V lost 0 bases, J lost 4 bases, and 4 bases stayed unmatched. Germline CDR1 MNHEY, CDR2 SVGAGI. The CDR3 region is CASSYSGQEGTEAFF. The CDR3 region has the DNA TGTGCCAGCAGTTACTCGGGACAGGAGGGCACTGAAGCTTTCTTT.

The chain combines TRBV6-1 with TRBJ2-5; 7 nucleotides align to TRBD1. Near its end, the DNA agrees better with TRBJ2-7, so the J call may be wrong. The CDR3 has 15 residues. Germline CDR1 and CDR2: MNHNS and SASEGT. The CDR3 region has the DNA TGTGCCAGCAGTGAGGGGCAGGGGGTATCTTACGAGCAGTACTTC. Protein product: CASSEGQGVSYEQYF.

V gene TRBV5-4 combines with J gene TRBJ1-1, with D perhaps TRBD1 (5 bases). The germline CDR1 and CDR2 sequences are SGHNT and YYREEE (reference sequence). V lost 4 bases, J lost 3 bases, and 10 bases lay in between. This CDR3 region has 13 residues. Here the CDR3 reads CASSARVDTEAFF. The CDR3 DNA reads as TGTGCCAGCAGCGCCAGGGTAGACACTGAAGCTTTCTTT.